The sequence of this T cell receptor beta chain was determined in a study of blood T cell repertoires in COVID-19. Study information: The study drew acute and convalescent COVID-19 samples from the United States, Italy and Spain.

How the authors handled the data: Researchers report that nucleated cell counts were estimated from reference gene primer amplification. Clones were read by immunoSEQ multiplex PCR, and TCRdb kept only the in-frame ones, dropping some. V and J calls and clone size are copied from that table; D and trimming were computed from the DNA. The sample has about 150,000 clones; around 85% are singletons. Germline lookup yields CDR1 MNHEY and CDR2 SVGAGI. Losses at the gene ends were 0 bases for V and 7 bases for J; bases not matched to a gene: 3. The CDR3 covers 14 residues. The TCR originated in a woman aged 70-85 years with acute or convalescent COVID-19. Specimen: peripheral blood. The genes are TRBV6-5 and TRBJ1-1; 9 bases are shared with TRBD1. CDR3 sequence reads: CASSYSTGQGEAFF. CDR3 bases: TGTGCCAGCAGTTACTCGACGGGACAGGGTGAAGCTTTCTTT.